This is a list of T cell receptor beta chains from one sample in a study of shared clonotypes between healthy human individuals. Here immunoSEQ multiplex PCR was the method, and the copy in TCRdb shows in-frame clones only, minus some. The data show some 510,000 clones, about four fifths seen once. The sequencing sample was made of PBMCs. The receptors originated from a woman in her forties in good health. Some clones in this sample may be carry-over from other donors' samples. CDR3s include the opening cysteine and the closing phenylalanine or tryptophan. Each record gives: D gene, J gene, CDR3 length, clone size, V gene, CDR3 DNA, CDR3 protein. A D gene is named only where the DNA matches it firmly. Size is stated for part of the rows, as once, few or many counts, or as a class when the clone is expanded.

- TRBJ2-2 13 - TRBV2 TGTGCCAGCAGTGAATTGGGGCCCGGGGAGCTGTTTTTT CASSELGPGELFF
- TRBJ2-7 14 - TRBV28 TGTGCCAGCAGTTTCGGGACAAGGCCTAGGGAGCAGTACTTC CASSFGTRPREQYF
TRBD2 TRBJ2-2 15 - TRBV7-9 TGTGCCAGCAGCTCACTAGCGGGAGTATCCGGGGAGCTGTTTTTT CASSSLAGVSGELFF
TRBD1 TRBJ2-7 16 - TRBV5-5 TGTGCCAGCAGCGGGGCAGCTTGGGACAGTACCTACGAGCAGTACTTC CASSGAAWDSTYEQYF
- TRBJ2-7 13 - TRBV4-2 TGTGCCAGCAGCCAAGTAGTCCTCGTCGAGCAGTACTTC CASSQVVLVEQYF
- TRBJ2-2 15 - TRBV19 TGTGCCAGTAGTATAGATAGCGCGAACACCGGGGAGCTGTTTTTT CASSIDSANTGELFF
- TRBJ2-7 14 - TRBV28 TGTGCCAGCGTAAGGTTAGGCAGCACCTACGAGCAGTACTTC CASVRLGSTYEQYF
TRBD2 TRBJ2-1 15 - TRBV6-4 TGTGCCAGCAGTGCGACTAGCGGGACTGTCAATGAGCAGTTCTTC CASSATSGTVNEQFF
TRBD1 TRBJ1-2 15 - TRBV6-6 TGTGCCAGCAGTTACTCAAGGACAGGGAACTATGGCTACACCTTC CASSYSRTGNYGYTF
- TRBJ2-1 14 once TRBV11-2 TGTGCCAGCAGCTTAGGGGATACAGACAATGAGCAGTTCTTC CASSLGDTDNEQFF
- TRBJ2-5 14 once TRBV2 TGTGCCAGCAGCCCCTCCTTCCCGCAAGAGACCCAGTACTTC CASSPSFPQETQYF
- TRBJ1-6 13 - TRBV28 TGTGCCAGCAGAGGGGACGGTAATTCACCCCTCCACTTT CASRGDGNSPLHF
- TRBJ1-1 13 - TRBV2 TGTGCCAGCAGTGATGAGCTGAACACTGAAGCTTTCTTT CASSDELNTEAFF
- TRBJ1-5 13 few TRBV15 TGTGCCACCAGCAGAGATAACTCTCAGCCCCAGCATTTT CATSRDNSQPQHF
TRBD1 TRBJ1-4 14 few TRBV7-9 TGTGCCAGCAGCGGGACAGGGGGAGGTGAAAAACTGTTTTTT CASSGTGGGEKLFF
TRBD1 TRBJ1-2 13 once TRBV28 TGTGCCAGCAGTTTCGGGACAGGGGTCGGCTACACCTTC CASSFGTGVGYTF
- TRBJ1-4 14 - TRBV5-5 TGTGCCAGCTCACTGGGTTGGAATAGTGAAAAACTGTTTTTT CASSLGWNSEKLFF
- TRBJ2-2 14 - TRBV18 TGTGCCAGCTCACCACCCAGGGGACACGGGGAGCTGTTTTTT CASSPPRGHGELFF
- TRBJ1-1 13 - TRBV19 TGTGCCAGTAGTATGGTCCAGATCACTGAAGCTTTCTTT CASSMVQITEAFF
TRBD1 TRBJ2-5 14 - TRBV5-1 TGCGCCAGCAGCTTTGCAGGGGGCGGGGAGACCCAGTACTTC CASSFAGGGETQYF
- TRBJ1-1 14 few TRBV6-6 TGTGCCAGCAGTTACCCGGGGAAGGGCACTGAAGCTTTCTTT CASSYPGKGTEAFF
TRBD1 TRBJ2-1 18 - TRBV25-1 TGTGTCGTCTTCCGGGGACAGGGTGTATCAAGCTCCTACAATGAGCAGTTCTTC CVVFRGQGVSSSYNEQFF
- TRBJ1-2 11 - TRBV2 TGTGCCAGCAGGGAAACAGGAGGCTACACCTTC CASRETGGYTF
- TRBJ2-1 18 - TRBV18 TGTGCCAGCTCACCACGTCTACCTAGGGGGGAATCCTACAATGAGCAGTTCTTC CASSPRLPRGESYNEQFF
- TRBJ1-2 14 few TRBV5-6 TGTGCCAGCAGCGCGGGACGGAATAACTATGGCTACACCTTC CASSAGRNNYGYTF
TRBD1 TRBJ2-1 16 - TRBV27 TGTGCCAGCAGTTATTTCAGGACAGGGGGATTGGATGAGCAGTTCTTC CASSYFRTGGLDEQFF